This T cell receptor (beta chain) was observed in a study of T cells after yellow fever vaccination. Overall study results and limits: Sorted repertoires could include abundant contaminating clonotypes from bulk cells. Although the secondary response was weaker, it peaked faster, at day 5 versus 15. Most primary-vaccination clones recurred post-booster (roughly 96% CD4, 88% CD8).

Making TCR cDNA involved 5'RACE template switching, which added UMIs and a universal primer site. From the 5' RACE reads, TCRdb called clonotypes with MiXCR, one entry per CDR3 protein. The data contain 100,000 to 150,000 distinct CDR3 sequences, 8% to 10% of them singletons. Germline loops: CDR1 MNHNS, CDR2 SASEGT. The CDR3 runs 15 residues. V lost 10 bases, J lost 4 bases, and 19 bases lay in between. As for this clonotype: Its antigen is not known.

This clonotype originated in a man between 18 and 29 years old who received the YFV17D yellow fever vaccine. This specimen was CD8+ T cells sorted from PBMCs, taken on the day of the yellow fever booster vaccination. The chain joins TRBV6-1 to TRBJ2-2, with D possibly being TRBD1 or TRBD2 (6 bases each). In DNA, the CDR3 is TGTGCCATGAGCAACACGGGGGCTGGCACCGGGGAGCTGTTTTTT. Its translation: CAMSNTGAGTGELFF.